This TCR beta chain was sequenced in a study of vaccination and CD4 T cells after COVID-19. Treatment: approximately 9-day PBMC culture with coronavirus spike peptide pools or control peptides (ViraFEST assay). Investigators obtained the unexposed donor's CD4+ T cells before the COVID-19 pandemic (2011-2018). In this sample, this clonotype turned up a few times. What it binds is not known. Study-wide results and limits: A nonsignificant median increase from roughly 21 to 40 SARS-CoV-2-reactive clonotypes was observed.

Cultured CD4+ T cell DNA underwent sequencing with the Oncomine TCR Beta short-read assay. MiXCR, applied by TCRdb to the PCR reads, yields one record per CDR3 protein. The table shows some 7,000 distinct CDR3 sequences, with more than 30% occurring only once. The CDR3 loop spans 14 amino acids. Germline V CDR1 and CDR2: SGHTA, FQGNSA. The V and J ends lost 5 bases and 11 bases, in that order; junction bases with no gene match: 13. The gene calls are TRBV7-2 and TRBJ2-7; 9 bases agree with TRBD1. This TCR came from a human donor in good health. Sequences were obtained from CD4+ T cells from blood, cultured in vitro. The CDR3 coding sequence is TGTGCCAGCAGCCCCGCTATGAGGACAGGGGTAAAGTACTTC. This codes for CASSPAMRTGVKYF.